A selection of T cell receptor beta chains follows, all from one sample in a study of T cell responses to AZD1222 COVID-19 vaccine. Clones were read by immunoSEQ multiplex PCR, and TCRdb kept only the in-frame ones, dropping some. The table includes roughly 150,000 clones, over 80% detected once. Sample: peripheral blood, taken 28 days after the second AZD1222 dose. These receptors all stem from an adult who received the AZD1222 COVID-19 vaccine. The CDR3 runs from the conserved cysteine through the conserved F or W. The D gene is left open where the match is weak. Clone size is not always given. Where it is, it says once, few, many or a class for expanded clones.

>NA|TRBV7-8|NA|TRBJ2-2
TGTGCCAGCAGCCCCCGGGGCCCCGGGGAGCTGTTTTTT
CASSPRGPGELFF
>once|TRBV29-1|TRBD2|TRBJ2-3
TGCAGCGTTTGGTCCCCTAGCGGGTGGGCAGATACGCAGTATTTT
CSVWSPSGWADTQYF
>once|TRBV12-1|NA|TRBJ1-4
TGTGCCAGCAGCTTTGATTGGGAGACGACTAATGAAAAACTGTTTTTT
CASSFDWETTNEKLFF
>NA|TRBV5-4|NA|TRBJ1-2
TGTGCCAGCAGCTCTTGGGGGACTGGGTATGGCTACACCTTC
CASSSWGTGYGYTF
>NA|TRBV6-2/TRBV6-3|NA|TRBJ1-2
TGTGCCAGCAGTTACTCCTGGGGCTACACCTTC
CASSYSWGYTF
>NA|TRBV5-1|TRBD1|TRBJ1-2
TGCGCCAGCAGCTGGGGACAGGGGGCTAGTTATGGCTACACCTTC
CASSWGQGASYGYTF
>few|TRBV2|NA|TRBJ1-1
TGTGCCAGCAGGGCCCGGGGGGTAAATCCTGAAGCTTTCTTT
CASRARGVNPEAFF
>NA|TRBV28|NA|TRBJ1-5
TGTGCCAGCAGTTCGTTACAGGGTAGCAATCAGCCCCAGCATTTT
CASSSLQGSNQPQHF
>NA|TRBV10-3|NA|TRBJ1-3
TGTGCCATCAGTGAAGGGGTCACTGGAAACACCATATATTTT
CAISEGVTGNTIYF
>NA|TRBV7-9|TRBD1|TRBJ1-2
TGTGCCAGCAGCTTCGTCGGGACAGGGGGCCCAGCTAACTATGGCTACACCTTC
CASSFVGTGGPANYGYTF
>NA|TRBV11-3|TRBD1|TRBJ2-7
TGTGCCATCACGACGGGGACAGGGAACTACGAGCAGTACTTC
CAITTGTGNYEQYF
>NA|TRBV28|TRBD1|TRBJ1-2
TGTGCCAGCGCCACAGGGGAAAGAGGCTACACCTTC
CASATGERGYTF
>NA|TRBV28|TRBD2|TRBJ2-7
TGTGCCAGCAGTCCGCCGCTTAGGCTAGCGGGAGGCGAGCAGTACTTC
CASSPPLRLAGGEQYF
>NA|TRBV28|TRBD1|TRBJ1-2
TGTGCCAGCAGTTCCAGGGACAGGGGGAACTATGGCTACACCTTC
CASSSRDRGNYGYTF
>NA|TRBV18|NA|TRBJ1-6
TGTGCCAGCTCACCACGCCAAGAGCAGGGTGAACCCCTCCACTTT
CASSPRQEQGEPLHF
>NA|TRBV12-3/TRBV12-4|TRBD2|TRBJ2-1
TGTGCCAGCAGTTCGGGGGGTGAGCAGTTCTTC
CASSSGGEQFF
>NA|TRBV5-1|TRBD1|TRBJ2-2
TGCGCCAGCAGCTCCCAGGGGGAGACCGGGGAGCTGTTTTTT
CASSSQGETGELFF